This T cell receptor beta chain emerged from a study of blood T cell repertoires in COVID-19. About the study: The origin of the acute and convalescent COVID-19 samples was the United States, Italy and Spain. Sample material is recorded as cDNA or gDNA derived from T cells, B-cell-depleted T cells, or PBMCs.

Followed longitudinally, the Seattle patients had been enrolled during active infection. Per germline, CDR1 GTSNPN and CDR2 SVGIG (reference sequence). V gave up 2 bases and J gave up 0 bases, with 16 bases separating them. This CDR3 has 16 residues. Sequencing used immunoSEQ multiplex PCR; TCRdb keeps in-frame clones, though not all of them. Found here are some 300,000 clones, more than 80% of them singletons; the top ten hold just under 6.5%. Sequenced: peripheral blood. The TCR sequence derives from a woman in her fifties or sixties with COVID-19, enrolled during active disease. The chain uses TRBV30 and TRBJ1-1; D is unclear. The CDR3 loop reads CAWSPRGVALNTEAFF. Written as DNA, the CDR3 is TGTGCCTGGAGTCCCCGGGGTGTTGCATTGAACACTGAAGCTTTCTTT. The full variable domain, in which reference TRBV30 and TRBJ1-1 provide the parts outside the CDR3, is SQTIHQWPATLVQPVGSPLSLECTVEGTSNPNLYWYRQAAGRGLQLLFYSVGIGQISSEVPQNLSASRPQDRQFILSSKKLLLSDSGFYLCAWSPRGVALNTEAFFGQGTRLTVV.